The 8 T cell receptor beta chains listed next were all sequenced from one sample in a study of OX40 agonist ivuxolimab in advanced cancers. Clones were sequenced by immunoSEQ multiplex PCR, and TCRdb holds only the in-frame ones, with some missing. The sample has some 66,000 clones, more than 70% seen once; the top ten hold around 0.29%. The source material was CD4+ or CD8+ T cells sorted from blood, sampled in a trial of the OX40 agonist ivuxolimab. These receptors were collected from an adult with an advanced solid tumor such as melanoma, head and neck, liver or kidney cancer.

CDR3 nucleotide sequence: TGTGCCAGCAGCCCTACGGTCTCCACCTACGAGCAGTACTTC. It specifies CASSPTVSTYEQYF. The chain combines TRBV7-9 with TRBJ2-7, with D unresolved. The CDR3 is 14 residues long. CDR1 and CDR2 (germline): SEHNR, FQNEAQ (reference sequence). Trimming cost V 5 bases and J 2 bases, with 13 bases left between them.

V and J are TRBV7-8 and TRBJ2-5; TRBD1 matches at 7 bases. From germline, CDR1 is SGHVS and CDR2 FQNEAQ. V trimming: 1 base; J trimming: 4 bases; junction bases outside the gene matches: 12. This CDR3 is 17 amino acids long. CDR3 sequence reads: CASSLGVSRGLRETQYF. CDR3 DNA: TGTGCCAGCAGCTTAGGGGTTTCGAGGGGGCTTCGAGAGACCCAGTACTTC.

The rearrangement joins TRBV15 to TRBJ2-5; the match to TRBD2 covers 14 bases. V was pared by 2 bases and J by 4 bases, with 9 bases of the junction left unmatched. The germline V gene has CDR1 LNHNV and CDR2 YYDKDF (reference sequence). The CDR3 is 18 amino acids. The chain's CDR3 is CATSRPTTSGRGLETQYF. CDR3 bases: TGTGCCACCAGCAGACCTACGACTAGCGGGAGGGGGTTAGAGACCCAGTACTTC.

The chain uses TRBV4-1 and TRBJ2-7; D may be TRBD2 (6 bases). The length of the CDR3 is 14 residues. The ends were cut back, 3 bases at V and 5 bases at J, with 14 bases in the middle. The germline V gene has CDR1 MGHRA and CDR2 YSYEKL. In nucleotides, the CDR3 is TGCGCCAGCAGCCAGGGGCGGGGATTCGACGAGCAGTACTTC. As protein: CASSQGRGFDEQYF.

In DNA, the CDR3 is TGCGCCAGCAGCCAAGGGGGGGCTCGGGAGCTGTTTTTT. It is translated as CASSQGGARELFF. The chain uses TRBV4-1 and TRBJ2-2, with D possibly being TRBD1 or TRBD2 (6 bases each). The germline CDR1 and CDR2 sequences are MGHRA and YSYEKL. The V and J ends lost 1 base and 9 bases respectively, with 9 bases between them. The CDR3 consists of 13 residues.

The J gene is TRBJ1-5, the V gene TRBV27, with D unresolved. The CDR3 is 14 amino acids. Trimming took 5 bases from V and 0 from J, leaving 8 bases between them. Germline-derived CDR1 and CDR2 are MNHEY and SMNVEV (reference sequence). As DNA, the CDR3 is TGTGCCAGCAGTGTTCGGTATAGCAATCAGCCCCAGCATTTT. It encodes CASSVRYSNQPQHF.

The chain recombines TRBV2 with TRBJ1-1; a weak D match, TRBD1 (6 bases). The CDR3 extends over 15 amino acids. Germline V gene lookup returns CDR1 SNHLY and CDR2 FYNNEI. V lost 6 bases to trimming and J lost 4 bases, with 18 bases between them. CDR3 bases: TGTGCCAGCAGCCCCCAACAGGGCGCGAGCACTGAAGCTTTCTTT. Protein: CASSPQQGASTEAFF. The variable domain in full, completed from reference TRBV2 and TRBJ1-1, reads EPEVTQTPSHQVTQMGQEVILRCVPISNHLYFYWYRQILGQKVEFLVSFYNNEISEKSEIFDDQFSVERPDGSNFTLKIRSTKLEDSAMYFCASSPQQGASTEAFFGQGTRLTVV.

In nucleotides, the CDR3 is TGTGCCAGCGCCCTCCCCCCGAACGGGGTGAACACTGAAGCTTTCTTT. Translation: CASALPPNGVNTEAFF. V usage is TRBV6-6 and J usage is TRBJ1-1; no firm D call. Germline V gene sequence: CDR1 MNHNY, CDR2 SVGAGI (reference sequence). Trimming pared 8 bases from V and 0 bases from J, leaving 19 bases between. The CDR3 sequence is 16 residues long.